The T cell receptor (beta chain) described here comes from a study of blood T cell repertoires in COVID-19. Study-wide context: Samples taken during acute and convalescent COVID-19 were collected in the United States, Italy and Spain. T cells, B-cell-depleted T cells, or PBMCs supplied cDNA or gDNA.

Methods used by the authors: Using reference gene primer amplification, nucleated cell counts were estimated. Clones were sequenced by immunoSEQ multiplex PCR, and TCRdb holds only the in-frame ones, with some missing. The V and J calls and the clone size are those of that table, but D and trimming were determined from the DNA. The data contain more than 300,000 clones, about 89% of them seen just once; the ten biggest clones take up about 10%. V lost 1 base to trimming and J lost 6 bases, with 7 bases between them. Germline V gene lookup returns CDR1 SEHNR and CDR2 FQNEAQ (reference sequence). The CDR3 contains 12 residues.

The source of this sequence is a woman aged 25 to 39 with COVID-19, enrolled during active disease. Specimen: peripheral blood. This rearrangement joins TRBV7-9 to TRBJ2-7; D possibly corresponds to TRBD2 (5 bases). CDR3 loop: CASSLGEIEQYF. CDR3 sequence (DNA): TGTGCCAGCAGCTTAGGGGAGATCGAGCAGTACTTC.